This TCR beta chain appears in the sequencing data of a study of T cell responses to AZD1222 COVID-19 vaccine. The data were produced by immunoSEQ multiplex PCR, yet TCRdb's version contains in-frame clones alone and is incomplete. The sample consists of more than 70,000 clones, 70% to 90% of them appearing once. This clone appeared a few times. Its target is not known. In germline, CDR1 is SGHVS, CDR2 FQNEAQ. Trimming removed 5 bases from V and 2 bases from J; junction bases left unmatched: 6. This CDR3 spans 14 amino acids. Regarding the study as a whole: White British ancestry dominated among donors, who included more females, and clonal diversity was possibly underestimated. Spike-specific TCR breadth and depth both grew after two AZD1222 doses.

The sequencing used peripheral blood, collected 28 days after the second AZD1222 dose. The chain carries TRBV7-8 and TRBJ2-7; 7 nucleotides match TRBD1. The receptor was derived from an adult who received the AZD1222 COVID-19 vaccine. CDR3 nucleotides: TGTGCCAGCAGCGCCCGGGACAGCCCCTACGAGCAGTACTTC. This translates into CASSARDSPYEQYF.